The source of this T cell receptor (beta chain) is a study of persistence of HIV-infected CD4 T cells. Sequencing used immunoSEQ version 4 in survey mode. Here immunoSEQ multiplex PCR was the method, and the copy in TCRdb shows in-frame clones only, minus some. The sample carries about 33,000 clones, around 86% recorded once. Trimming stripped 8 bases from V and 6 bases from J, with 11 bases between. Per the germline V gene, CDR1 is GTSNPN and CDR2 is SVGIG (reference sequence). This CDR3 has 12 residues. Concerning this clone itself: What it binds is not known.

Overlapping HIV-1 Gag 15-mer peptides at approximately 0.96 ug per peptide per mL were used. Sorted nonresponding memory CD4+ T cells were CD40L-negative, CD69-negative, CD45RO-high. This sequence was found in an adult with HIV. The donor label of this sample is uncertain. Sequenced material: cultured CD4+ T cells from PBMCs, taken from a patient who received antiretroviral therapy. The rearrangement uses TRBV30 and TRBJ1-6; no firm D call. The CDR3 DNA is TGTGCCCTCCGTGGCCCTAATTCACCCCTCCACTTT. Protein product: CALRGPNSPLHF. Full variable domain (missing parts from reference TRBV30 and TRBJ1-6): SQTIHQWPATLVQPVGSPLSLECTVEGTSNPNLYWYRQAAGRGLQLLFYSVGIGQISSEVPQNLSASRPQDRQFILSSKKLLLSDSGFYLCALRGPNSPLHFGNGTRLTVT.